This passage covers 24 T cell receptor beta chains from one sample sequenced in a study of T cell responses to AZD1222 COVID-19 vaccine. Using immunoSEQ multiplex PCR, the repertoire was profiled, and TCRdb retains in-frame clones only, with some absent. The table shows around 120,000 clones, with 90% to 95% occurring only once. Sequences were derived from peripheral blood, sampled 28 days after the second AZD1222 dose. All receptors derive from an adult who received the AZD1222 COVID-19 vaccine.

This chain links TRBV4-3 with TRBJ2-4; either TRBD1 or TRBD2 may supply D (5 bases each). The V gene's germline CDR1 is LGHNA and CDR2 YSLEER. CDR3 length: 16 amino acids. With 0 bases removed from V and 8 bases from J, the gap between germline ends came to 17 bases. CDR3 in DNA: TGCGCCAGCAGCCAAGATCTTCGGGGCCGTCGGGACATTCAGTACTTC. This translates into CASSQDLRGRRDIQYF.

The CDR3 spells CASSYPGALEAFF. CDR3 in DNA: TGTGCCAGCAGTTACCCAGGGGCCCTAGAAGCTTTCTTT. The chain recombines TRBV6-2 or TRBV6-3 with TRBJ1-1, with D tentatively TRBD1 (6 bases). The CDR3 has 13 residues. V shed 2 bases and J shed 8 bases, with 12 bases lying between them. Germline V CDR1 and CDR2: MNHEY, SVGEGT.

The V gene is TRBV5-1, the J gene TRBJ1-2; D not resolved. The CDR3 is 16 residues long. CDR1 SGHRS and CDR2 YFSETQ come from the germline V gene. The V end was cut by 4 bases, the J end by 7 bases, with 23 bases between. CDR3 region: CASSAVAGNDLGGYTF. The CDR3 bases are TGCGCCAGCAGCGCGGTTGCGGGGAACGATCTTGGTGGCTACACCTTC.

The chain uses TRBV7-8 and TRBJ1-1; no reliable D call. V dropped 5 bases and J dropped 0 bases, with 13 bases sitting between them. Germline loops: CDR1 SGHVS, CDR2 FQNEAQ. This CDR3 has 15 amino acids. The CDR3 loop reads CASSPPRSMNTEAFF. The DNA for the CDR3 is TGTGCCAGCAGCCCGCCGCGATCGATGAACACTGAAGCTTTCTTT.

This sequence joins TRBV9 and TRBJ2-2; D is perhaps TRBD2 (6 bases). Per germline, CDR1 SGDLS and CDR2 YYNGEE. The CDR3 covers 17 residues. The V end was cut by 0 bases, the J end by 4 bases, with 16 bases between. Written as DNA, the CDR3 is TGTGCCAGCAGCGTAGCTCCCAGCGGGCGTGGCACCGGGGAGCTGTTTTTT. Its protein is CASSVAPSGRGTGELFF.

The V gene is TRBV9, the J gene TRBJ2-3; 7 bases fit TRBD2. In germline, CDR1 is SGDLS, CDR2 YYNGEE. This CDR3 region has 16 residues. J gave up 4 bases and V 2 bases, and 10 bases lay outside the gene matches. CDR3 nucleotide sequence: TGTGCCAGCAGCGTCTCGACGGGAGGTCCCGCAGATACGCAGTATTTT. This codes for CASSVSTGGPADTQYF. Complete variable domain (other parts from reference TRBV9 and TRBJ2-3): DSGVTQTPKHLITATGQRVTLRCSPRSGDLSVYWYQQSLDQGLQFLIQYYNGEERAKGNILERFSAQQFPDLHSELNLSSLELGDSALYFCASSVSTGGPADTQYFGPGTRLTVL.

The rearrangement joins TRBV10-3 to TRBJ1-2; 7 bases match TRBD1. CDR1 and CDR2 (germline): ENHRY, SYGVKD. V shed 6 bases, J shed 2 bases, and the junction held 3 bases outside the gene matches. The CDR3 contains 13 residues. In DNA form, the CDR3 reads TGTGCCATCAGGATGGGACAGAACTATGGCTACACCTTC. This translates into CAIRMGQNYGYTF.

This sequence joins TRBV6-5 and TRBJ1-2; 7 positions match TRBD1. The CDR3 totals 14 residues. Losses at the gene ends were 5 bases for V and 0 bases for J; bases not matched to a gene: 3. Germline CDR1 and CDR2: MNHEY and SVGAGI. The CDR3 region is CASSRQGSNYGYTF. As DNA, the CDR3 is TGTGCCAGCAGTAGACAGGGATCTAACTATGGCTACACCTTC.

The rearrangement uses TRBV9 and TRBJ2-6; 11 nucleotides line up with TRBD2. V was pared by 3 bases and J by 0 bases, with 17 bases of the junction left unmatched. The CDR3 covers 22 residues. CDR1 and CDR2 from the germline V gene are SGDLS and YYNGEE. This chain's CDR3 is CASSGYGTSGRILNSGANVLTF. Here the CDR3 DNA reads TGTGCCAGCAGCGGATACGGGACTAGCGGACGAATCTTAAACTCTGGGGCCAACGTCCTGACTTTC. Variable domain in full (rest from reference TRBV9 and TRBJ2-6): DSGVTQTPKHLITATGQRVTLRCSPRSGDLSVYWYQQSLDQGLQFLIQYYNGEERAKGNILERFSAQQFPDLHSELNLSSLELGDSALYFCASSGYGTSGRILNSGANVLTFGAGSRLTVL.

This clone was picked up a small number of times. The chain links TRBV10-1 to TRBJ2-3; 8 bases map to TRBD2. Germline V gene data show CDR1 as WNHNN and CDR2 as SYGVQD (reference sequence). V was pared by 6 bases and J by 5 bases, with 4 bases of the junction left unmatched. The CDR3 extends over 13 amino acids. CDR3: CASSKREKDTQYF. For the CDR3, the DNA is TGCGCCAGCAGCAAGCGGGAGAAAGATACGCAGTATTTT.

This chain links TRBV18 with TRBJ2-7; 9 bases are shared with TRBD2. The CDR3 consists of 18 residues. The ends lost 2 bases at V and 2 bases at J; junction bases unmatched: 13. The V gene's germline CDR1 is KGHSH and CDR2 LQKENI. CDR3 sequence (DNA): TGTGCCAGCTCACCAGGAGTAGCGGGAGAGGGTCGGCCCTACGAGCAGTACTTC. Translating it yields CASSPGVAGEGRPYEQYF.

The CDR3 protein is CASSPGGSTDTQYF. CDR3 DNA sequence: TGTGCCAGCAGCCCCGGGGGGAGCACAGATACGCAGTATTTT. This chain uses TRBV9 with TRBJ2-3; TRBD2 matches 7 bases. CDR1 is SGDLS, CDR2 YYNGEE, per germline. With 4 bases clipped from V and 0 bases from J, the junction kept 2 bases outside the gene matches. The CDR3 contains 14 residues. The full variable domain, its missing parts supplied by reference TRBV9 and TRBJ2-3, is DSGVTQTPKHLITATGQRVTLRCSPRSGDLSVYWYQQSLDQGLQFLIQYYNGEERAKGNILERFSAQQFPDLHSELNLSSLELGDSALYFCASSPGGSTDTQYFGPGTRLTVL.

In DNA form, the CDR3 reads TGTGCCAGCAGCGTAGAAGAGTCAGGGGGCCGACCTGCTTTCTTT. Translating it yields CASSVEESGGRPAFF. The V gene is TRBV9, the J gene TRBJ1-1, with TRBD1 matching over 8 bases. This CDR3 region has 15 residues. Germline-derived CDR1 and CDR2 are SGDLS and YYNGEE. The ends lost 0 bases at V and 11 bases at J; junction bases unmatched: 12.

The V and J genes are TRBV10-3 and TRBJ2-3; TRBD2 agrees at 13 bases. The CDR3 extends over 18 amino acids. From germline, CDR1 is ENHRY and CDR2 SYGVKD. V shed 1 base and J 3 bases; nucleotides not matched to a gene: 7. Here the CDR3 DNA reads TGTGCCATCAGTGAGTTTCGGACTAGCGGGAGAGGTACAGATACGCAGTATTTT. This codes for CAISEFRTSGRGTDTQYF.

The rearrangement uses TRBV6-5 and TRBJ2-4, with D uncertain. With 7 bases removed from V and 0 bases from J, the gap between germline ends came to 7 bases. Germline V lookup: CDR1 MNHEY, CDR2 SVGAGI. This CDR3 comprises 13 residues. This CDR3 is CASTPLAKNIQYF. CDR3 bases: TGTGCCAGCACTCCGCTAGCCAAAAACATTCAGTACTTC.

This sequence joins TRBV18 and TRBJ2-2; 10 bases map to TRBD1. Germline CDR1 KGHSH, CDR2 LQKENI. The CDR3 contains 15 residues. J was trimmed by 3 bases and V by 3 bases; bases with no gene match: 1. The CDR3 sequence: CASSPGTGDTGELFF. The CDR3 DNA is TGTGCCAGCTCACCCGGGACAGGGGACACCGGGGAGCTGTTTTTT.

This clone was counted a single time. The V call is TRBV5-1, the J call TRBJ1-1; 7 bases agree with TRBD1. The CDR3 runs to 14 residues. V lost 4 bases and J lost 3; bases outside the gene matches: 6. The germline V gene has CDR1 SGHRS and CDR2 YFSETQ. Here the CDR3 reads CASSTGQLHTEAFF. Written as DNA, the CDR3 is TGCGCCAGCAGCACGGGACAGCTGCACACTGAAGCTTTCTTT.

V is TRBV11-2 and J is TRBJ2-5; no definite D call. Germline CDR1 is SGHAT and CDR2 is FQNNGV. V was clipped by 1 base and J by 1 base, with 4 bases between them. The CDR3 contains 13 residues. The DNA of the CDR3 is TGTGCCAGCAGCTTAGGGTTCCAAGAGACCCAGTACTTC. Protein product: CASSLGFQETQYF.

V is TRBV7-2 and J is TRBJ2-1; TRBD1 might be the D (6 bases). Trimming shortened V by 2 bases and J by 9 bases, and 26 bases separated the two germline ends. Per the germline V gene, CDR1 is SGHTA and CDR2 is FQGNSA. CDR3 length equals 18 residues. CDR3 sequence: CASSLFPSGQGSVGEQFF. The DNA for the CDR3 is TGTGCCAGCAGCTTATTTCCCAGTGGGCAGGGGTCTGTAGGTGAGCAGTTCTTC.

The V call is TRBV10-3, the J call TRBJ1-3; D not resolved. From germline, CDR1 is ENHRY and CDR2 SYGVKD. V gave up 5 bases and J gave up 4 bases, with 15 bases separating them. This CDR3 is built from 15 residues. DNA of the CDR3: TGTGCCATCAGTCAGAACCCACTGGAAGGAAACACCATATATTTT. The encoded protein is CAISQNPLEGNTIYF.

The chain carries TRBV6-2 or TRBV6-3 and TRBJ2-7, with TRBD1 as a possible D gene (5 bases). Germline CDR1 reads MNHEY; CDR2 reads SVGEGT. V lost 0 bases to trimming and J lost 0 bases, with 18 bases between them. This CDR3 is built from 18 residues. The CDR3 nucleotides are TGTGCCAGCAGTTACTCGATTTTATTAGGGGCCAGCTCCTACGAGCAGTACTTC. Protein product: CASSYSILLGASSYEQYF.

The V gene is TRBV4-1, the J gene TRBJ1-5; tentative D call: TRBD1 (6 bases). V lost 0 bases and J 4 bases, leaving 16 bases between the germline ends. This CDR3 region has 17 residues. Germline CDR1 MGHRA, CDR2 YSYEKL. As DNA, the CDR3 is TGCGCCAGCAGCCAAGATTGGAGGGCAGGGGTAAATCAGCCCCAGCATTTT. It yields the protein CASSQDWRAGVNQPQHF.

V is TRBV5-6 and J is TRBJ1-1, with D unresolved. Germline V CDR1 and CDR2: SGHDT, YYEEEE. Trimming removed 3 bases from V and 1 base from J, with 7 bases in between. This CDR3 comprises 13 residues. The CDR3 DNA reads as TGTGCCAGCAGCTCAGATTCGAACACTGAAGCTTTCTTT. It encodes CASSSDSNTEAFF.

This chain uses TRBV15 with TRBJ2-3; a weak D match, TRBD1 (5 bases). Trimming left V 2 bases short and J 14 bases short, with 17 bases between. Germline lookup yields CDR1 LNHNV and CDR2 YYDKDF (reference sequence). The CDR3 has 13 amino acids. The CDR3 DNA reads TGTGCCACCAGCAGACGAGACAGTTATCTTGGGTATTTT. Encoded protein: CATSRRDSYLGYF.